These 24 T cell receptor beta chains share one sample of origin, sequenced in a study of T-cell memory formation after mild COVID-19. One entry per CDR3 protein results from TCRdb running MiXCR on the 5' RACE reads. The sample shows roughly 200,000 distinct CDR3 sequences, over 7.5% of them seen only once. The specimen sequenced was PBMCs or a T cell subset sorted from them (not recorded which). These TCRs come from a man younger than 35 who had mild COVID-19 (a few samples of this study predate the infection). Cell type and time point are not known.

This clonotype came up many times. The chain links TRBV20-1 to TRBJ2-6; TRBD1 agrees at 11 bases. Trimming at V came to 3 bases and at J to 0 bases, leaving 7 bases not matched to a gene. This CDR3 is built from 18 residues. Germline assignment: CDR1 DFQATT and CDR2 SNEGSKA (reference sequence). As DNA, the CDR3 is TGCAGTGCTAGCGCCGGACAGGGGGCTCCCTCTGGGGCCAACGTCCTGACTTTC. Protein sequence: CSASAGQGAPSGANVLTF.

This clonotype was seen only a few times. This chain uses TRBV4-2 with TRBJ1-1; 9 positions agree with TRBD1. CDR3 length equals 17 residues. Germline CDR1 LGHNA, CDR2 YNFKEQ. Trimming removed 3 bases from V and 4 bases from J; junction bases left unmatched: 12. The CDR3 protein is CASSHIRDRVSGTEAFF. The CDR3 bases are TGTGCCAGCAGCCACATCCGGGACAGGGTGTCAGGCACTGAAGCTTTCTTT.

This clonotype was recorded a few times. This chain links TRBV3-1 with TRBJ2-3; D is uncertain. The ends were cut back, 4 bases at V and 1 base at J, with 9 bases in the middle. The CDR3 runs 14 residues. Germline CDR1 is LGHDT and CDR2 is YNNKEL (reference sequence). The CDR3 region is CASSLGVRTDTQYF. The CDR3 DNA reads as TGTGCCAGCAGCCTAGGCGTCCGCACAGATACGCAGTATTTT.

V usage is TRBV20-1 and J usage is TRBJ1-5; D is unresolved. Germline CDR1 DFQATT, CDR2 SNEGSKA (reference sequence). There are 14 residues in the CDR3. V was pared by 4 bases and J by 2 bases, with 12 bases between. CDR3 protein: CSAKGNGGNQPQHF. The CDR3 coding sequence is TGCAGTGCTAAAGGGAACGGTGGCAATCAGCCCCAGCATTTT.

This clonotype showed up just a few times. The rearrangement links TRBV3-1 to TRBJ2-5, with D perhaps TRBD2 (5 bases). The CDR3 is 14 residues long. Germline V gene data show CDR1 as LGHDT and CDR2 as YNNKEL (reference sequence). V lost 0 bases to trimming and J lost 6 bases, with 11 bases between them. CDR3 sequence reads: CASSQDGRGKTQYF. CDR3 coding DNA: TGTGCCAGCAGCCAAGATGGGAGAGGAAAGACCCAGTACTTC.

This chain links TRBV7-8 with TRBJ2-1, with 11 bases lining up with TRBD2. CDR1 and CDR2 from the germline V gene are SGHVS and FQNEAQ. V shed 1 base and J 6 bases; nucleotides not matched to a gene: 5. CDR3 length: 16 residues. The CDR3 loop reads CASSLVELAGGNEQFF. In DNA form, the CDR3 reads TGTGCCAGCAGCTTAGTAGAGCTAGCGGGGGGCAATGAGCAGTTCTTC.

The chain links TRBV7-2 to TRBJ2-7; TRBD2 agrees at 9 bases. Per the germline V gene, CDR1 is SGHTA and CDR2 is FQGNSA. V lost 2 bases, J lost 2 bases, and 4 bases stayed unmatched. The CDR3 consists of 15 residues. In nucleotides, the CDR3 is TGTGCCAGCAGCTTAATAGCGGGGGTAACCTACGAGCAGTACTTC. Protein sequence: CASSLIAGVTYEQYF.

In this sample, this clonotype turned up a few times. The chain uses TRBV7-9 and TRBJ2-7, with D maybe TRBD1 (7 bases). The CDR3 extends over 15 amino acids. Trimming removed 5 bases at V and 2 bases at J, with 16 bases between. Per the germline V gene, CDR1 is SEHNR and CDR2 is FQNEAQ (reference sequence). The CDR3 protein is CASSPRGTDPYEQYF. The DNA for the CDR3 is TGTGCCAGCAGCCCCCGGGGGACAGATCCCTACGAGCAGTACTTC.

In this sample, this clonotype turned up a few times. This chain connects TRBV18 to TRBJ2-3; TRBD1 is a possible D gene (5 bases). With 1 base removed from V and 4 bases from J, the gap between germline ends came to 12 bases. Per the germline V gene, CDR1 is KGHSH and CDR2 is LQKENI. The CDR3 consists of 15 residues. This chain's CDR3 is CASSPLSDRADTQYF. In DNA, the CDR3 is TGTGCCAGCTCACCACTGTCCGACAGAGCAGATACGCAGTATTTT.

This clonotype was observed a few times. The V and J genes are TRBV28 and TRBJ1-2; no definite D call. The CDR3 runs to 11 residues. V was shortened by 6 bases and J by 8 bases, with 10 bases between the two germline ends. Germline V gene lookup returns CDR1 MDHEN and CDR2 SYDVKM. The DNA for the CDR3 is TGTGCCAGCAGCGCCCGTAACGGCTACACCTTC. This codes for CASSARNGYTF.

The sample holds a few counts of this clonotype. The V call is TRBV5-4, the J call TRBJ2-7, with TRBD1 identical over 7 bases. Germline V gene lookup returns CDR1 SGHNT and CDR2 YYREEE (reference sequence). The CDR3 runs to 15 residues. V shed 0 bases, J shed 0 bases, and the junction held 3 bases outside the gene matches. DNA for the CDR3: TGTGCCAGCAGCTTGGGCTGGGACAGCTCCTACGAGCAGTACTTC. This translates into CASSLGWDSSYEQYF.

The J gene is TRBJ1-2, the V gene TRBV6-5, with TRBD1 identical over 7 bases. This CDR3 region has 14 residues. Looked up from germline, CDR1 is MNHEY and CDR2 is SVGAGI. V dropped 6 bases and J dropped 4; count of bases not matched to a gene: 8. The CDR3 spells CASRPGGRGYGYTF. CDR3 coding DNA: TGTGCCAGCAGACCAGGGGGACGGGGCTATGGCTACACCTTC.

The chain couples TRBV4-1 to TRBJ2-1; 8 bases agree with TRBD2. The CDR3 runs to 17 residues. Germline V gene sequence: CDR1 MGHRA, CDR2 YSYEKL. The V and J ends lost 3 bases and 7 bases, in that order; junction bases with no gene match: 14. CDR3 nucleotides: TGCGCCAGCAGCCAGCCTACGGGGGGGCCTCGAAATAATGAGCAGTTCTTC. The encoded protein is CASSQPTGGPRNNEQFF.

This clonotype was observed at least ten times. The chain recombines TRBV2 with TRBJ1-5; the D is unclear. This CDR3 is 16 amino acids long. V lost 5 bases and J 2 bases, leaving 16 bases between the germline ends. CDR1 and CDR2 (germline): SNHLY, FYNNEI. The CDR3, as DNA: TGTGCCAGCAGTTTTAGTTCAAACCGCGGCAATCAGCCCCAGCATTTT. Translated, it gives CASSFSSNRGNQPQHF.

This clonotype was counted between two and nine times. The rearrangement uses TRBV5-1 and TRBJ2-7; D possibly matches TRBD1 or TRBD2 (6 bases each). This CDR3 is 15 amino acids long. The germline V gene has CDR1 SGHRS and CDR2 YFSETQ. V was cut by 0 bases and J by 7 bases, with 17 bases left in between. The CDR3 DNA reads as TGCGCCAGCAGCTTGGCCCCGGGGGCAACTTATGAGCAGTACTTC. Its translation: CASSLAPGATYEQYF.

CDR3 amino acids: CASRRGISNQPQHF. The CDR3 nucleotides are TGTGCCAGCAGGAGGGGGATCAGCAATCAGCCCCAGCATTTT. This chain links TRBV5-5 with TRBJ1-5, with D possibly matching TRBD1 (6 bases). V was cut by 5 bases and J by 1 base, with 10 bases left in between. Germline lookup yields CDR1 SGHKS and CDR2 YYEKEE (reference sequence). The CDR3 covers 14 residues.

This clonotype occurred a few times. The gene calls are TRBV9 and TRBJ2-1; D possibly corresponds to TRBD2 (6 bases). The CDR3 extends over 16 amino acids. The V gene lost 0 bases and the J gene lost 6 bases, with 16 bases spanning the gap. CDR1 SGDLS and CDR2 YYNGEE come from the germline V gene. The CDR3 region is CASSVAQGGFRNEQFF. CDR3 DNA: TGTGCCAGCAGCGTAGCTCAGGGAGGTTTTCGCAATGAGCAGTTCTTC.

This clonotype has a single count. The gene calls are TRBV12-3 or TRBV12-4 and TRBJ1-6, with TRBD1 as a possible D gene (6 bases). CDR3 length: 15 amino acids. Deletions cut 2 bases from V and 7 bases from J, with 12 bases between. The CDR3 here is CASSLNWGGNSPLHF. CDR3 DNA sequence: TGTGCCAGCAGTTTAAATTGGGGGGGCAATTCACCCCTCCACTTT.

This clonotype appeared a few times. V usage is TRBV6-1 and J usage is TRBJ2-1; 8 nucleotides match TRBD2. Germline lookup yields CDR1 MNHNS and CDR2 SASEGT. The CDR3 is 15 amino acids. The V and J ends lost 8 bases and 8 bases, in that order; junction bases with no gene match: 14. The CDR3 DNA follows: TGTGCCAGCTCCCGGGCGGGGGGCCCCTCTTATGAGCAGTTCTTC. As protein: CASSRAGGPSYEQFF.

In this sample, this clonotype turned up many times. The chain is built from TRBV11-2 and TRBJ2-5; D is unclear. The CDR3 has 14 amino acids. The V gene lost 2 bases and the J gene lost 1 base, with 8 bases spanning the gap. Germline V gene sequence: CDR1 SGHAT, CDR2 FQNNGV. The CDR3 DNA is TGTGCCAGCAGCTTACCACTCTCCCAAGAGACCCAGTACTTC. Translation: CASSLPLSQETQYF.

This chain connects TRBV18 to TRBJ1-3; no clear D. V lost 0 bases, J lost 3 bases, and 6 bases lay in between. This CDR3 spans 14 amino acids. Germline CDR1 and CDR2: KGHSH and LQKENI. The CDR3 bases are TGTGCCAGCTCACCACCGGTCAGTGGAAACACCATATATTTT. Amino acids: CASSPPVSGNTIYF.

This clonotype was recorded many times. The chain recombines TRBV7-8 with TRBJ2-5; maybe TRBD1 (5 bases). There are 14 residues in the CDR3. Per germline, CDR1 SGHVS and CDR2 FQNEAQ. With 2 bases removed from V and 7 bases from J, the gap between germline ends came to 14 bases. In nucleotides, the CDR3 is TGTGCCAGCAGCTTATGGCAGGGTTCGGCGACCCAGTACTTC. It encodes CASSLWQGSATQYF.

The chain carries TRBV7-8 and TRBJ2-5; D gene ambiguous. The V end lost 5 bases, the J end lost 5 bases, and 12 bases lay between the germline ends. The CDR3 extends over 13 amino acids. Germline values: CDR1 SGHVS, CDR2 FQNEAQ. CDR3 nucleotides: TGTGCCAGCAGCCGCAGGTTGGGGGAGACCCAGTACTTC. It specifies CASSRRLGETQYF.

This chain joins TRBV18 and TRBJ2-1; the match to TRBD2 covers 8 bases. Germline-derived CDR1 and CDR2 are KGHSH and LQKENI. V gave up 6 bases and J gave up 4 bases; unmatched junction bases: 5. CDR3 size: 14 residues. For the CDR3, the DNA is TGTGCCAGCTCCCAAACGGGGGGGTACAATGAGCAGTTCTTC. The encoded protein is CASSQTGGYNEQFF. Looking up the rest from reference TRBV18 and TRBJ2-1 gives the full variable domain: NAGVMQNPRHLVRRRGQEARLRCSPMKGHSHVYWYRQLPEEGLKFMVYLQKENIIDESGMPKERFSAEFPKEGPSILRIQQVVRGDSAAYFCASSQTGGYNEQFFGPGTRLTVL.